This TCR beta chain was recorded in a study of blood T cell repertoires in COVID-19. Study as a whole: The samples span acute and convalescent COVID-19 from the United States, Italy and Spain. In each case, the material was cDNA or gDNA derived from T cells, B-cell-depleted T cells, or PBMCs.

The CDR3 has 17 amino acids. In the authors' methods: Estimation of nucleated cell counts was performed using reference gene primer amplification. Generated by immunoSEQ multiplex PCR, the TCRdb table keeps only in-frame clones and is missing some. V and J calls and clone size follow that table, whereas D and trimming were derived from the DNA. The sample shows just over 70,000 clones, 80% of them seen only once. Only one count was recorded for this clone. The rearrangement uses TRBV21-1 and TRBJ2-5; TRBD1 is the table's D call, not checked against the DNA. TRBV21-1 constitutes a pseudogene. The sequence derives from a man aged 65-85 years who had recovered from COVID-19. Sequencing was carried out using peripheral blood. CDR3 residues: CASSKKPGTGGQKTQYF. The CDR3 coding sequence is TGTGCCAGCAGCAAAAAGCCTGGGACAGGGGGGCAGAAGACCCAGTACTTC.